Presented here are 24 T cell receptor beta chains from one specimen sequenced in a study of blood T cell repertoires in COVID-19. Here immunoSEQ multiplex PCR was the method, and the copy in TCRdb shows in-frame clones only, minus some. The sample includes around 230,000 clones, around 83% of them seen just once. The sample taken for sequencing was peripheral blood. These receptors were collected from a woman between 45 and 60 years old with acute or convalescent COVID-19.

The chain joins TRBV12-5 to TRBJ2-1, with 10 bases matching TRBD2. The CDR3 contains 15 residues. With 7 bases clipped from V and 5 bases from J, the junction kept 8 bases outside the gene matches. Germline V gene lookup returns CDR1 LGHNT and CDR2 FRNRAP. The chain's CDR3 is CASDQGLALNNEQFF. DNA for the CDR3: TGTGCTAGTGACCAGGGACTAGCGCTTAACAATGAGCAGTTCTTC. The variable domain in full, with the rest retrieved from reference TRBV12-5 and TRBJ2-1, is DARVTQTPRHKVTEMGQEVTMRCQPILGHNTVFWYRQTMMQGLELLAYFRNRAPLDDSGMPKDRFSAEMPDATLATLKIQPSEPRDSAVYFCASDQGLALNNEQFFGPGTRLTVL.

The rearrangement joins TRBV28 to TRBJ2-1; D is possibly TRBD1 (6 bases). Germline V lookup: CDR1 MDHEN, CDR2 SYDVKM. Trimming took 10 bases from V and 1 from J, leaving 17 bases between them. The CDR3 is 15 amino acids. In nucleotides, the CDR3 is TGTGCCACCCTCCAGGGGCCTCGTTCCTACAATGAGCAGTTCTTC. This encodes CATLQGPRSYNEQFF.

The CDR3 DNA sequence: TGCAGCGTTGAACAGGGAAGATCAGAGACCCAGTACTTC. Translating gives CSVEQGRSETQYF. The chain joins TRBV29-1 to TRBJ2-5; perhaps TRBD1 as D (5 bases). The CDR3 has 13 residues. Germline V gene lookup returns CDR1 SQVTM and CDR2 ANQGSEA. V lost 2 bases and J lost 4, with 11 bases in between.

The gene calls are TRBV19 and TRBJ2-7, with 7 bases aligning to TRBD1. Losses at the gene ends were 3 bases for V and 2 bases for J; bases not matched to a gene: 7. Germline CDR1 and CDR2: LNHDA and SQIVND (reference sequence). The CDR3 runs to 15 residues. CDR3 DNA: TGTGCCAGTAGTATGGCGCAGGGGGTGACCTACGAGCAGTACTTC. This translates into CASSMAQGVTYEQYF.

The rearrangement uses TRBV5-1 and TRBJ1-1, with 8 bases matching TRBD1. Trimming took 5 bases from V and 0 from J; bases not matched to a gene: 9. Looked up from germline, CDR1 is SGHRS and CDR2 is YFSETQ. The CDR3 extends over 16 amino acids. In nucleotides, the CDR3 is TGCGCCAGCAGGTTACAGGGGGATCAAATGAACACTGAAGCTTTCTTT. It translates to CASRLQGDQMNTEAFF. Supplemented by reference TRBV5-1 and TRBJ1-1, the full variable domain reads KAGVTQTPRYLIKTRGQQVTLSCSPISGHRSVSWYQQTPGQGLQFLFEYFSETQRNKGNFPGRFSGRQFSNSRSEMNVSTLELGDSALYLCASRLQGDQMNTEAFFGQGTRLTVV.

This clone was detected once. The gene calls are TRBV10-3 and TRBJ1-5, with 7 bases identical to TRBD1. Germline loops: CDR1 ENHRY, CDR2 SYGVKD. Germline trimming cut 3 bases from V and 1 base from J; bases unmatched to any gene: 3. The CDR3 loop spans 15 amino acids. In DNA form, the CDR3 reads TGTGCCATCAGTGATCCGGGACAGAGCAATCAGCCCCAGCATTTT. It specifies CAISDPGQSNQPQHF.

The rearrangement joins TRBV19 to TRBJ2-1; a weak D match, TRBD2 (6 bases). The V end lost 3 bases, the J end lost 2 bases, and 11 bases lay between the germline ends. CDR1 and CDR2 (germline): LNHDA, SQIVND (reference sequence). This CDR3 contains 15 residues. CDR3 nucleotide sequence: TGTGCCAGTAGTATGGTAGCGGTCACCTACAATGAGCAGTTCTTC. Translating it yields CASSMVAVTYNEQFF.

J is TRBJ1-4 and V is TRBV20-1; D gene unclear. Between the trimmed V and J ends, which lost 3 bases and 8 bases, there was a span of 7 bases. The CDR3 sequence is 11 residues long. The V gene's germline CDR1 is DFQATT and CDR2 SNEGSKA (reference sequence). This chain's CDR3 is CSARPREKLFF. The CDR3 DNA is TGCAGTGCTAGGCCGCGGGAAAAACTGTTTTTT.

The V call is TRBV7-9, the J call TRBJ2-7; no definite D call. Germline assignment: CDR1 SEHNR and CDR2 FQNEAQ (reference sequence). This CDR3 comprises 12 residues. The V end was cut by 0 bases, the J end by 6 bases, with 6 bases between. CDR3 loop: CASSLASGEQYF. The CDR3 nucleotides are TGTGCCAGCAGCTTAGCCTCGGGCGAGCAGTACTTC.

This clone was detected only a few times. This sequence joins TRBV10-3 and TRBJ2-2; 9 bases map to TRBD2. Per the germline V gene, CDR1 is ENHRY and CDR2 is SYGVKD. The CDR3 is 16 residues long. V lost 0 bases to trimming and J lost 4 bases; unmatched junction nucleotides: 3. CDR3 residues: CAISESGLASTGELFF. The CDR3 nucleotides are TGTGCCATCAGTGAGTCTGGACTAGCGAGCACCGGGGAGCTGTTTTTT.

V gene TRBV9 combines with J gene TRBJ1-1; the D gene is possibly TRBD1 (6 bases). Trimming cost V 2 bases and J 1 base, with 9 bases left between them. CDR1 SGDLS and CDR2 YYNGEE come from the germline V gene. The length of the CDR3 is 14 residues. For the CDR3, the DNA is TGTGCCAGCAGCGTGGGACACGCGAACACTGAAGCTTTCTTT. It codes for CASSVGHANTEAFF.

V usage is TRBV2 and J usage is TRBJ1-3, with D tentatively TRBD1 (5 bases). With 7 bases removed from V and 4 bases from J, the gap between germline ends came to 23 bases. The CDR3 sequence is 17 residues long. The germline V gene encodes CDR1 SNHLY and CDR2 FYNNEI. CDR3 bases: TGTGCCAGCACTAGAACCGCGGGAAAGGGGTCCGGAAACACCATATATTTT. It yields the protein CASTRTAGKGSGNTIYF.

This clone was recorded only once. This rearrangement joins TRBV2 to TRBJ2-2; 8 bases agree with TRBD2. Germline lookup yields CDR1 SNHLY and CDR2 FYNNEI. The V and J ends lost 2 bases and 7 bases, in that order; junction bases with no gene match: 12. The CDR3 sequence is 17 residues long. Here the CDR3 DNA reads TGTGCCAGCAGTGAACTCCCAGCGGGAGTTTACGGCGGGGAGCTGTTTTTT. It codes for CASSELPAGVYGGELFF.

The chain joins TRBV10-3 to TRBJ2-1; 7 nucleotides align to TRBD2. CDR1 ENHRY and CDR2 SYGVKD come from the germline V gene. The CDR3 totals 13 residues. Unmatched junction bases numbered 3, after V lost 0 bases and J lost 10 bases. CDR3 amino acids: CAISESMGGEQFF. CDR3 in DNA: TGTGCCATCAGTGAGTCGATGGGGGGGGAGCAGTTCTTC.

This chain uses TRBV24-1 with TRBJ2-3; 9 nucleotides line up with TRBD1. V dropped 4 bases and J dropped 0; count of bases not matched to a gene: 7. Looked up from germline, CDR1 is KGHDR and CDR2 is SFDVKD. CDR3 length: 17 residues. The chain's CDR3 is CATSEMGQGRSTDTQYF. Here the CDR3 DNA reads TGTGCCACCAGTGAAATGGGACAGGGCAGGAGCACAGATACGCAGTATTTT.

This chain joins TRBV25-1 and TRBJ1-4, with a weak D call TRBD1 (5 bases). Germline assignment: CDR1 MGHDK and CDR2 SYGVNS. This CDR3 contains 15 residues. V was pared by 2 bases and J by 2 bases, with 9 bases between. The CDR3 spells CASSEGAGTNEKLFF. CDR3 coding DNA: TGTGCCAGCAGTGAAGGCGCAGGGACTAATGAAAAACTGTTTTTT.

The chain joins TRBV5-1 to TRBJ2-1, with 12 bases aligning to TRBD2. J was trimmed by 7 bases and V by 4 bases; bases with no gene match: 6. The CDR3 is 15 residues long. Germline loops: CDR1 SGHRS, CDR2 YFSETQ. The CDR3 protein is CASSPTSGSENEQFF. For the CDR3, the DNA is TGCGCCAGCAGCCCGACTAGCGGGAGCGAGAATGAGCAGTTCTTC.

This clone came up a few times. The V gene is TRBV28, the J gene TRBJ2-7, with D possibly TRBD2 on 5 matching bases. The CDR3 spans 15 residues. Trimming stripped 3 bases from V and 4 bases from J, with 16 bases between. The germline V gene has CDR1 MDHEN and CDR2 SYDVKM. CDR3 sequence (DNA): TGTGCCAGCAGTTTGGACCCAGCGGATCGTTACGAGCAGTACTTC. Protein sequence: CASSLDPADRYEQYF.

The chain carries TRBV15 and TRBJ1-5, with 8 bases fitting TRBD1. J gave up 4 bases and V 3 bases, and 17 bases lay outside the gene matches. Germline V gene lookup returns CDR1 LNHNV and CDR2 YYDKDF (reference sequence). This CDR3 is built from 19 residues. The CDR3 region has the DNA TGTGCCACCAGCAGTGCTGGACAGGGAAGGTTGCTGAGTAATCAGCCCCAGCATTTT. This sequence encodes CATSSAGQGRLLSNQPQHF.

The gene calls are TRBV27 and TRBJ2-2; D perhaps matches TRBD2 (6 bases). This CDR3 region has 15 residues. Germline V gives CDR1 MNHEY, CDR2 SMNVEV (reference sequence). The V end lost 5 bases, the J end lost 4 bases, and 14 bases lay between the germline ends. CDR3 bases: TGTGCCAGCAGTCGACGGGACTTAGGCACCGGGGAGCTGTTTTTT. This gives the protein CASSRRDLGTGELFF.

The V and J genes are TRBV3-1 (or the pseudogene TRBV3-2) and TRBJ2-7; D unclear. This CDR3 is built from 15 residues. Germline V gene data show CDR1 as LGHDT and CDR2 as YNNKEL (reference sequence). Trimming stripped 4 bases from V and 1 base from J, with 14 bases between. Here the CDR3 reads CASSPPGGTSYEQYF. CDR3 bases: TGTGCCAGCAGCCCCCCGGGTGGCACTTCCTACGAGCAGTACTTC.

This rearrangement joins TRBV28 to TRBJ1-2; D is uncertain. The V end lost 5 bases, the J end lost 0 bases, and 16 bases lay between the germline ends. The CDR3 length is 16 residues. Germline V CDR1 and CDR2: MDHEN, SYDVKM. This CDR3 reads CASSPLGEGTNYGYTF. DNA for the CDR3: TGTGCCAGCAGTCCACTCGGGGAGGGTACTAACTATGGCTACACCTTC.

This clone was seen only once. The V call is TRBV7-8, the J call TRBJ2-3; TRBD2 matches at 7 bases. J lost 2 bases, V lost 3 bases, and 8 bases had no gene match. Germline CDR1 and CDR2: SGHVS and FQNEAQ. The CDR3 is 16 residues long. CDR3 coding DNA: TGTGCCAGCAGCTTGTCTGAGGGAGGGATCACAGATACGCAGTATTTT. Its protein product is CASSLSEGGITDTQYF.

The chain recombines TRBV5-1 with TRBJ2-2, with 15 nucleotides matching TRBD2. The CDR3 totals 20 residues. V trimming: 3 bases; J trimming: 4 bases; junction bases outside the gene matches: 13. The germline CDR1 and CDR2 sequences are SGHRS and YFSETQ. CDR3: CASSWRGGLAGGALTGELFF. The CDR3 DNA reads TGCGCCAGCAGCTGGAGGGGAGGACTAGCGGGAGGGGCCCTCACCGGGGAGCTGTTTTTT.